This T cell receptor (beta chain) was observed in a study of monozygotic twins with inflammatory bowel disease. Per germline, CDR1 SGHAT and CDR2 FQNNGV. The CDR3 totals 15 residues. From its re-call of the 5' RACE reads, TCRdb lists each CDR3 protein once, without DNA. The listing contains a few hundred thousand distinct CDR3 sequences. The chain couples TRBV11-2 to TRBJ2-7; without DNA, the TCRdb call of TRBD2 cannot be checked. Material for sequencing was blood. The clonotype comes from a human donor with ulcerative colitis or Crohn's disease, or a healthy co-twin of an affected twin (not recorded which). CDR3: CASSTQERANYEQYF. The full variable domain, in which reference TRBV11-2 and TRBJ2-7 provide the parts outside the CDR3, is EAGVAQSPRYKIIEKRQSVAFWCNPISGHATLYWYQQILGQGPKLLIQFQNNGVVDDSQLPKDRFSAERLKGVDSTLKIQPAKLEDSAVYLCASSTQERANYEQYFGPGTRLTVT.